This T cell receptor (beta chain) was observed in a study of OX40 agonist ivuxolimab in advanced cancers. On the study more broadly: Under the entry rules, prior anti-PD-1, anti-PD-L1 or anti-CTLA-4 therapy was allowed, and around 36% had some.

Assay: immunoSEQ multiplex PCR; the TCRdb copy retains only in-frame clones and omits some. The table shows around 46,000 clones, with 84% occurring only once. V dropped 7 bases and J dropped 8 bases, with 12 bases sitting between them. Germline loops: CDR1 MNHNS, CDR2 SASEGT. The CDR3 consists of 12 residues. The TCR comes from an adult with an advanced solid tumor such as melanoma, head and neck, liver or kidney cancer. This chain uses TRBV6-1 with TRBJ2-4; no reliable D call. The sample consisted of CD4+ or CD8+ T cells sorted from blood, taken in a trial of the OX40 agonist ivuxolimab. The CDR3 DNA reads as TGTGCCAGCACCGGACCCCGGGACATTCAGTACTTC. Amino acids: CASTGPRDIQYF.